The sequence of this TCR beta chain was determined in a study of cytomegalovirus exposure and HLA in healthy donors. On the study more broadly: Drawn from HLA-typed donors, around 85 million unique TCRs were held in an early data release. The study's findings and limits: Altogether, 160 or so TCR beta chains were recorded as cytomegalovirus-associated. In a later analysis, most CMV-associated TCR beta chains appeared HLA-restricted.

Germline CDR1 is LNHDA and CDR2 is SQIVND (reference sequence). J lost 7 bases, V lost 5 bases, and 8 bases had no gene match. The CDR3 consists of 16 residues. This PCR relied on a set of 60 Vbeta primers and 13 Jbeta primers. The data were produced by immunoSEQ multiplex PCR, yet TCRdb's version contains in-frame clones alone and is incomplete. The table has almost 90,000 clones, 75% to 90% seen once; the top ten hold 7.4%. As regards this clone: No antigen is known for it.

The sample comprised PBMCs. The chain employs TRBV19 and TRBJ2-1; 13 nucleotides agree with TRBD2. The sequence derives from a man aged 40-50 years in good health and CMV-seropositive. The chain's CDR3 is CASSFPLGLAGNEQFF. In DNA, the CDR3 is TGTGCCAGTAGTTTTCCTTTGGGACTAGCGGGGAATGAGCAGTTCTTC.